This T cell receptor beta chain was recovered during a study of T-cell reconstitution after alpha-beta-depleted transplantation in children. Study observations and caveats: The main origin of T-cell counts and diversity one year after transplant was newly produced T cells. Day-60 TCRbeta diversity that was high in some patients was derived from surviving recipient T cells and thymic progenitors.

Preparation of the TCRbeta library used unique molecular identifiers. TCRdb re-derived calls from the PCR reads in MiXCR, one entry per CDR3 protein. The table shows under 850,000 distinct CDR3 sequences, with around 13% occurring only once. This clonotype was seen ten or more times. What it binds is unknown. Germline V gene sequence: CDR1 MNHEY, CDR2 SVGAGI. Trimming pared 2 bases from V and 5 bases from J, leaving 17 bases between. This CDR3 has 16 residues. The clonotype originates from a girl between 2 and 10 years old with congenital amegakaryocytic thrombocytopenia, due to receive a stem cell transplant. The chain is built from TRBV6-5 and TRBJ2-3; tentative D call: TRBD2 (6 bases). Here the sequenced sample was PBMCs, taken before TCRalphabeta/CD19-depleted stem cell transplant. The CDR3 spells CASSYQTSPEGDTQYF. CDR3 DNA sequence: TGTGCCAGCAGTTACCAAACTAGCCCCGAGGGAGATACGCAGTATTTT.